This TCR beta chain was observed in a study of T cell responses to AZD1222 COVID-19 vaccine. The overall study: Doses given second, at about 4 or about 12 weeks, were pooled.

Produced via immunoSEQ multiplex PCR; TCRdb's table is partial and in-frame only. The table has 100,000 to 150,000 clones, 90% seen once; the top ten hold about 7.1%. Germline values: CDR1 MDHEN, CDR2 SYDVKM. The CDR3 contains 15 residues. Losses at the gene ends were 1 base for V and 8 bases for J; bases not matched to a gene: 4. Broader study findings: Nearly half of spike-specific TCRs reportedly go after variant regions that carry no mutations. Donor demographics were predominantly white British with a female majority; clonal diversity may be underestimated. Along spike, vaccine-associated CD4 TCRs were found throughout, with dominance at 160-218 and 743-854.

A note on this clone: Its specificity is not known.

Specimen: peripheral blood, collected on day 0 of AZD1222 vaccination. The chain employs TRBV28 and TRBJ1-4; 10 nucleotides line up with TRBD1. The TCR sequence derives from an adult in good health. The CDR3: CASSLSRTGGEKLFF. The CDR3 DNA reads as TGTGCCAGCAGTTTATCCCGGACAGGGGGAGAAAAACTGTTTTTT. The variable domain in full, completed from reference TRBV28 and TRBJ1-4, reads DVKVTQSSRYLVKRTGEKVFLECVQDMDHENMFWYRQDPGLGLRLIYFSYDVKMKEKGDIPEGYSVSREKKERFSLILESASTNQTSMYLCASSLSRTGGEKLFFGSGTQLSVL.